The 2 T cell receptor beta chains below were found in one sample sequenced in a study of PD-L1 blockade in urothelial cancer. The method was immunoSEQ multiplex PCR; TCRdb's version includes in-frame clones alone and lacks a portion of them. The data show 60,000 to 70,000 clones, with 80% to 90% seen just once and 1.6% held by the top ten. Time point defined: pretreatment peripheral blood. The sample in question was PBMCs, obtained around atezolizumab (anti-PD-L1) treatment. These receptors came from a man in his 70s with urothelial cancer.

J is TRBJ1-4 and V is TRBV4-2; TRBD1 is a possible D gene (5 bases). Trimming took 1 base from V and 5 from J, leaving 11 bases between them. The CDR3 is 15 amino acids. Germline V gene lookup returns CDR1 LGHNA and CDR2 YNFKEQ. The DNA for the CDR3 is TGTGCCAGCAGCCAAGTAGGAGGGGAAAATGAAAAACTGTTTTTT. Protein product: CASSQVGGENEKLFF.

The V and J genes are TRBV7-2 and TRBJ2-3; D uncertain. The CDR3 length is 16 residues. The V and J ends lost 1 base and 2 bases respectively, with 13 bases between them. The germline CDR1 and CDR2 sequences are SGHTA and FQGNSA. The CDR3 protein is CASSLVSGGTTDTQYF. The CDR3 region has the DNA TGTGCCAGCAGCTTAGTATCCGGCGGAACCACAGATACGCAGTATTTT.